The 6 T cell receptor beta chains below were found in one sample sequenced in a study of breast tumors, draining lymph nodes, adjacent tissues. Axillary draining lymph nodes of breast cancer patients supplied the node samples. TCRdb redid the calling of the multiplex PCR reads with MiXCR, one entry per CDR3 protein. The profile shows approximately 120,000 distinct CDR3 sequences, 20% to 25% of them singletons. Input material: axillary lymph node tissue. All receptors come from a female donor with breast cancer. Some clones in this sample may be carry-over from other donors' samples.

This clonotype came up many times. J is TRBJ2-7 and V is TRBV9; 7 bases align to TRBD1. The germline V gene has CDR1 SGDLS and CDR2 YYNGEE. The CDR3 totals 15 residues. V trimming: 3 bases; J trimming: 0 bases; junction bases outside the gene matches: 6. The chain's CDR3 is CASSAVDRSSYEQYF. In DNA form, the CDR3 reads TGTGCCAGCAGCGCAGTGGACAGGAGCTCCTACGAGCAGTACTTC.

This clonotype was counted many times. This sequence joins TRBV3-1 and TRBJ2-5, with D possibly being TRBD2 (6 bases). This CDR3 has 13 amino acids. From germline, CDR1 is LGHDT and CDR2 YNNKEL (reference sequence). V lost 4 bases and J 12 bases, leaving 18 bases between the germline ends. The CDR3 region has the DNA TGTGCCAGCAGCCGGGACTCATCGACTTCCAAGTACTTC. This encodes CASSRDSSTSKYF.

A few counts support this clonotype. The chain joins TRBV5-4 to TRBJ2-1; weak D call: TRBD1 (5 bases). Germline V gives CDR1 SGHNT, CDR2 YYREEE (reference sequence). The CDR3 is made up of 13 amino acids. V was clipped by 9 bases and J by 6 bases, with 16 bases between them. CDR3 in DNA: TGTGCCACCCGCGACTCTAGGGGCAATGAGCAGTTCTTC. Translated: CATRDSRGNEQFF.

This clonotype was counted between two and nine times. This CDR3 reads CASGGDRETSSYNEQFF. CDR3 sequence (DNA): TGTGCCAGCGGAGGGGACAGGGAGACTAGCTCCTACAATGAGCAGTTCTTC. The chain carries TRBV28 and TRBJ2-1; 9 nucleotides match TRBD1. With 8 bases clipped from V and 0 bases from J, the junction kept 11 bases outside the gene matches. The CDR3 runs 17 residues. The V gene's germline CDR1 is MDHEN and CDR2 SYDVKM. The full variable domain, rest sourced from reference TRBV28 and TRBJ2-1, is DVKVTQSSRYLVKRTGEKVFLECVQDMDHENMFWYRQDPGLGLRLIYFSYDVKMKEKGDIPEGYSVSREKKERFSLILESASTNQTSMYLCASGGDRETSSYNEQFFGPGTRLTVL.

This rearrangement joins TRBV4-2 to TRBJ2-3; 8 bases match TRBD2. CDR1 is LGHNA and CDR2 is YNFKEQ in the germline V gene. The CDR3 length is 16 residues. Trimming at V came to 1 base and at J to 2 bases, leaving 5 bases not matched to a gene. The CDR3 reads CASSQGDSGNTDTQYF. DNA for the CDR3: TGTGCCAGCAGCCAAGGGGATAGCGGGAACACAGATACGCAGTATTTT.

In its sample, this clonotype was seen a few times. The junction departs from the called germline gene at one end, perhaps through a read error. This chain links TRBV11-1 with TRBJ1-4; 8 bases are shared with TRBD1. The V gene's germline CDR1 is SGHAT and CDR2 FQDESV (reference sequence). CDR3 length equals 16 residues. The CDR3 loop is CASSRGTGATNGKLFF. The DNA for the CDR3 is TGTGCCAGCAGCAGAGGGACAGGCGCAACTAATGGAAAACTGTTTTTT.